The rows below give T cell receptor beta chains drawn from one sample of a study of metastatic and nonmetastatic thyroid tumors. MiXCR reprocessed the PCR reads for TCRdb. The sample contains 10,000 to 13,000 clones, about 26% of which appear only once. The sequenced sample was tumor tissue. The receptor source for this set is a male donor with papillary thyroid cancer or a benign thyroid nodule (not recorded which). Some clones in this sample may be carry-over from other donors' samples. The CDR3 runs from the conserved cysteine through the conserved F or W. A D gene is named only where the DNA matches it firmly. For some rows the clone size is stated as once, few or many, or as a class when expanded; others skip it.

NA,TRBV19,TRBJ2-3,medium-sized,TGTGCCAGTAGTAAGCGGGCTGGGGATACGCAGTATTTT,CASSKRAGDTQYF
NA,TRBV5-1,TRBJ2-7,medium-sized,TGCGCCAGCAGCGACGGGTTCAGCCACGAGCAGTACTTC,CASSDGFSHEQYF
NA,TRBV30,TRBJ1-6,NA,TGTGCCTGGAGGGCCCGAGACAGGAGCTCCTATAATTCACCCCTCCACTTT,CAWRARDRSSYNSPLHF
TRBD1,TRBV2,TRBJ2-3,medium-sized,TGTGCCAGCCTTGAGGACAGGAGCACAGATACGCAGTATTTT,CASLEDRSTDTQYF
NA,TRBV6-1,TRBJ1-6,medium-sized,TGTGCCAGCAGACCACAGGGTGATGTTTCACCCCTCCACTTT,CASRPQGDVSPLHF
NA,TRBV16,TRBJ1-5,NA,TGTGCCAGCAGCCTCCCGGCGGGGCCCCAGCATTTT,CASSLPAGPQHF
NA,TRBV5-1,TRBJ2-2,NA,TGCGCCAGCAGCTTCCCCCTTAGTACCACCGGGGAGCTGTTTTTT,CASSFPLSTTGELFF
TRBD1,TRBV28,TRBJ1-2,medium-sized,TGTGCCAGCAGTTTACCCGGGACAGGGTATGGCTACACCTTC,CASSLPGTGYGYTF
TRBD1,TRBV6-2/TRBV6-3,TRBJ1-6,NA,TGTGCCAGAAGCCCGACAGGGACCACTAACCCCCTCCACTTT,CARSPTGTTNPLHF
TRBD2,TRBV18,TRBJ2-1,many,TGTGCCAGCTCACCACCGCCGGGCGGGGGGTACAATGAGCAGTTCTTC,CASSPPPGGGYNEQFF
NA,TRBV28,TRBJ2-4,few,TGTGCCAGCAGTAACGGACGGCCGGAGTTCTTC,CASSNGRPEFF
NA,TRBV30,TRBJ1-2,medium-sized,TGTGCCTGGAGCTTCTCCACTTACTATGGCTACACCTTC,CAWSFSTYYGYTF
TRBD1,TRBV6-5,TRBJ1-2,few,TGTGCCAGCAGTTACCTCGGACAGGGCACCTATGGCTACACCTTC,CASSYLGQGTYGYTF
NA,TRBV25-1,TRBJ1-2,few,TGTGCCAGCAGTACCCTGGGGAGCAATGGCTACACCTTC,CASSTLGSNGYTF